This T cell receptor beta chain was found in a study of cytomegalovirus exposure and HLA in healthy donors. Concerning this clone itself: The antigen remains unidentified.

This PCR relied on a set of 60 Vbeta primers and 13 Jbeta primers. Libraries were prepared by immunoSEQ multiplex PCR; TCRdb keeps only in-frame clonotypes and omits some of them. The data contain approximately 120,000 clones, around 77% of them seen just once; the ten biggest clones take up roughly 13%. V was shortened by 2 bases and J by 6 bases, with 14 bases between the two germline ends. This CDR3 spans 16 amino acids. CDR1 and CDR2 from the germline V gene are MGHRA and YSYEKL. Study results and caveats: Most likely, a cluster of highly shared sequence variants arose as a sequencing artifact. The study put about 180 TCR beta chains on its list as cytomegalovirus-associated. V- and J-gene trimming in TCR beta was tied to a missense DCLRE1C variant by an analysis performed later. HLA allele associations emerged for roughly 17,000 TCR beta sequences in a later analysis, at 0.05 false discovery rate.

This TCR came from a woman aged 40 to 50 in good health and CMV-seropositive. The V gene is TRBV4-1, the J gene TRBJ1-6; D may be TRBD1 (5 bases). The sequenced sample consisted of PBMCs. The CDR3 nucleotides are TGCGCCAGCAGCCAAACTCAGACAGACTTTAATTCACCCCTCCACTTT. It codes for CASSQTQTDFNSPLHF.